The rows below give T cell receptor beta chains drawn from one sample of a study of T cells in Graves' hyperthyroidism and ophthalmopathy. From the multiplex PCR reads, TCRdb called clonotypes with MiXCR, one entry per CDR3 protein. The sample shows approximately 600,000 distinct CDR3 sequences, 16% of them seen only once. The sequenced sample was blood. The source of these receptors is a woman aged 25-40 years with Graves' hyperthyroidism. The CDR3 runs from the conserved cysteine through the conserved F or W. The D gene is left open where the match is weak. Some rows have no size entry. The others give once, few or many, or a class for an expanded clone.

j_call | d_call | v_call | clone_size | cdr3_aa | cdr3_nt
TRBJ2-4 | . | TRBV20-1 | many | CSASRGLAKNIQYF | TGCAGTGCGTCACGGGGGCTAGCCAAAAACATTCAGTACTTC
TRBJ2-1 | TRBD2 | TRBV7-3 | few | CASSLRMGLAGNNEQFF | TGTGCCAGCAGCTTAAGGATGGGACTAGCGGGAAATAATGAGCAGTTCTTC
TRBJ2-5 | . | TRBV6-1 | many | CASSDQGGQETQYF | TGTGCCAGCAGTGATCAGGGGGGGCAAGAGACCCAGTACTTC
TRBJ2-7 | . | TRBV29-1 | many | CSVDQGYEQYF | TGCAGCGTTGATCAGGGGTACGAGCAGTACTTC
TRBJ1-2 | TRBD1 | TRBV28 | . | CASNAGGYGYTF | TGTGCCAGCAACGCAGGGGGCTATGGCTACACCTTC
TRBJ1-6 | . | TRBV6-1 | many | CASQRQGNSPLHF | TGTGCCAGCCAAAGGCAGGGTAATTCACCCCTCCACTTT
TRBJ1-6 | . | TRBV5-5 | few | CASSRDLSSYNSPLHF | TGTGCCAGCAGCAGGGACTTAAGCTCCTATAATTCACCCCTCCACTTT
TRBJ1-4 | . | TRBV5-1 | . | CASSPGAGAIGELFF | TGCGCCAGCAGCCCCGGAGCGGGGGCTATAGGAGAACTGTTTTTT
TRBJ2-5 | . | TRBV28 | few | CASMGRRDGKYF | TGTGCCAGCATGGGCCGTAGGGACGGAAAGTACTTC
TRBJ2-1 | TRBD2 | TRBV11-3 | few | CASSLDLTSGYNEQFF | TGTGCCAGCAGCTTAGATCTGACTAGCGGATACAATGAGCAGTTCTTC
TRBJ2-7 | . | TRBV15 | many | CATSRDSHLVQYF | TGTGCCACCAGCAGAGATTCGCATCTAGTGCAGTACTTC
TRBJ2-5 | TRBD1 | TRBV7-9 | many | CASSSDDRGSQETQYF | TGTGCCAGCAGCTCGGATGACAGGGGGTCCCAAGAGACCCAGTACTTC
TRBJ2-2 | . | TRBV19 | . | CASSMKQNTGELFF | TGTGCCAGTAGTATGAAACAAAACACCGGGGAGCTGTTTTTT
TRBJ2-1 | . | TRBV12-3/TRBV12-4 | many | CASSQHLAPYNEQFF | TGTGCCAGCAGCCAACACTTAGCTCCCTACAATGAGCAGTTCTTC
TRBJ1-5 | . | TRBV7-3 | once | CASSPGPSSTDTQHF | TGTGCCAGCAGCCCCGGACCGTCTAGCACAGATACGCAGCATTTT
TRBJ2-1 | TRBD2 | TRBV6-4 | . | CASSVLAGGPDEQFF | TGTGCCAGCAGCGTACTAGCGGGAGGGCCCGATGAGCAGTTCTTC
TRBJ1-2 | . | TRBV27 | many | CASSSTDHYGYTF | TGTGCCAGCAGTTCGACAGACCACTATGGCTACACCTTC
TRBJ2-3 | . | TRBV9 | few | CASSETGAFSTDTQYF | TGTGCCAGCAGCGAAACCGGGGCATTTAGCACAGATACGCAGTATTTT
TRBJ2-3 | TRBD2 | TRBV19 | many | CASSPLAGVSDTQYF | TGTGCCAGCAGTCCACTAGCGGGAGTATCGGATACGCAGTATTTT
TRBJ2-3 | . | TRBV19 | few | CASMYRGTDTQYF | TGTGCCAGCATGTACCGGGGCACAGATACGCAGTATTTT
TRBJ2-1 | . | TRBV5-8 | few | CASSPGYGRGLSSYNEQFF | TGTGCCAGCAGCCCAGGGTATGGGAGGGGGCTGAGCTCCTACAATGAGCAGTTCTTC
TRBJ1-5 | . | TRBV19 | few | CASSLTVDSNQPQHF | TGTGCCAGTAGTCTGACGGTGGATAGCAATCAGCCCCAGCATTTT
TRBJ2-3 | TRBD2 | TRBV24-1 | . | CATSDPRLAGVDTQYF | TGTGCCACCAGTGATCCGCGACTAGCGGGAGTAGATACGCAGTATTTT
TRBJ1-3 | . | TRBV11-2 | many | CASSLDVTVRGNTIYF | TGTGCCAGCAGCTTAGATGTAACAGTTCGTGGAAACACCATATATTTT
TRBJ2-1 | TRBD2 | TRBV2 | many | CASIQREINEQFF | TGTGCCAGCATACAGCGGGAGATTAATGAGCAGTTCTTC
TRBJ1-6 | . | TRBV12-3/TRBV12-4 | few | CASWGGSSYNSPLHF | TGTGCCAGCTGGGGTGGGAGCTCCTATAATTCACCCCTCCACTTT
TRBJ1-1 | . | TRBV6-2/TRBV6-3 | many | CASSYVLTSMNTEAFF | TGTGCCAGCAGTTACGTCCTTACCTCGATGAACACTGAAGCTTTCTTT
TRBJ1-2 | . | TRBV3-1 | few | CASSQNSPNYGYTF | TGTGCCAGCAGCCAGAACAGTCCTAACTATGGCTACACCTTC